The rows below give T cell receptor beta chains drawn from one sample of a study of identical twins. From the 5' RACE reads, TCRdb called clonotypes with MiXCR, one entry per CDR3 protein. The sample contains more than 1.5 million distinct CDR3 sequences, more than 30% of which appear only once. Source material: cord blood. These receptors all come from a newborn girl in good health. Both conserved end residues are part of each CDR3. D genes are given only for firm matches. The size field is filled for only some rows; it gives once, few, many or a size class.

d_call	clone_size	v_call	j_call	cdr3_nt	cdr3_aa
-	many	TRBV12-3/TRBV12-4	TRBJ2-7	TGTGCCAGCAGGCCCACAGGGACCTACGAGCAGTACTTC	CASRPTGTYEQYF
-	few	TRBV28	TRBJ2-4	TGTGCCAGCAGCTCCCTCGGGTTGGCCCTAGCCAAAAACATTCAGTACTTC	CASSSLGLALAKNIQYF
-	few	TRBV7-8	TRBJ2-5	TGTGCCAGCAGCCCAGAGGGACGGCAAGAGACCCAGTACTTC	CASSPEGRQETQYF
TRBD2	many	TRBV7-2	TRBJ2-3	TGTGCCAGCAGCTTGATCGGACTAGCGGTCCCCACAGATACGCAGTATTTT	CASSLIGLAVPTDTQYF
TRBD1	-	TRBV5-4	TRBJ2-1	TGTGCCAGCGAGCCGGGACAGGGTAACAATGAGCAGTTCTTC	CASEPGQGNNEQFF
-	many	TRBV14	TRBJ2-7	TGTGCCAGCAGCCAAGCAGTGGGCTCCTACGAGCAGTACTTC	CASSQAVGSYEQYF
-	-	TRBV20-1	TRBJ2-5	TGCAGTGCTAGAGTTCTAGCGTCAGAGACCCAGTACTTC	CSARVLASETQYF
TRBD2	-	TRBV2	TRBJ2-1	TGTGCCAGCACCACCGGGACTAGAGGTTTCGGTGAGCAGTTCTTC	CASTTGTRGFGEQFF
-	few	TRBV7-2	TRBJ2-1	TGTGCCAGCAGCACGCCAGCTTCCTACAATGAGCAGTTCTTC	CASSTPASYNEQFF
TRBD1	few	TRBV7-9	TRBJ2-7	TGTGCCAGCAGCTTAACAGGACAGGGGGTGAACGAGCAGTACTTC	CASSLTGQGVNEQYF
TRBD1	-	TRBV24-1	TRBJ1-5	TGTGCCACCAGTGATTGGGACAGGGGTCAGCCCCAGCATTTT	CATSDWDRGQPQHF
-	-	TRBV10-3	TRBJ1-2	TGTACCATCAGGGACTCCTTACAAGGCTACACCTTC	CTIRDSLQGYTF
-	-	TRBV24-1	TRBJ2-7	TGTGCCTCGGGGGCAGACTACGAGCAGTACTTC	CASGADYEQYF
TRBD1	few	TRBV3-1	TRBJ1-1	TGTGCCAGCAGCCAGGGACAGTTTGAAGCTTTCTTT	CASSQGQFEAFF
-	many	TRBV4-2	TRBJ2-3	TGTGCCAGCAGCCAAGAAGAGGGCACAGATACGCAGTATTTT	CASSQEEGTDTQYF
TRBD1	-	TRBV3-1	TRBJ1-1	TGTGCCAGCAGCCGAGGGGACAGGGCGGCTTTCTTT	CASSRGDRAAFF
-	few	TRBV6-5	TRBJ2-3	TGTGCCAGCAGCCGGGACCAAGGGGCAGATACGCAGTATTTT	CASSRDQGADTQYF
-	few	TRBV5-1	TRBJ2-1	TGCGCCAGCAGCCCTACTAGCACGGGGGATGAGCAGTTCTTC	CASSPTSTGDEQFF
TRBD2	-	TRBV3-1	TRBJ2-7	TGTGCCAGCAGCCCCAGGGAGCGGGGGGCCTACAATGAGCAGTACTTC	CASSPRERGAYNEQYF
-	few	TRBV5-8	TRBJ2-3	TGTGCCAGCAGCTTGGAACGCGAGGGTTGGGGTACGCAGTATTTT	CASSLEREGWGTQYF
-	few	TRBV9	TRBJ2-1	TGTGCCAGCAGCGTAGGCCGTGGGCTAGCAAGGAGCTCCTACAATGAGCAGTTCTTC	CASSVGRGLARSSYNEQFF
-	-	TRBV29-1	TRBJ1-2	TGCAGCGTCCAAAGGGTCTCCTCCTATGGCTACACCTTC	CSVQRVSSYGYTF
TRBD2	-	TRBV20-1	TRBJ2-3	TGCAGTGCTAGGGGAGGGACTACCCTCACAGATACGCAGTATTTT	CSARGGTTLTDTQYF
-	few	TRBV20-1	TRBJ2-7	TGCAGTGCTGGGGCCTACGAGCAGTACTTC	CSAGAYEQYF
-	-	TRBV4-1	TRBJ1-1	TGCGCCAGCAGCCAAGCTCCCACAGGGTACCTCACTGAAGCTTTCTTT	CASSQAPTGYLTEAFF
-	few	TRBV29-1	TRBJ2-2	TGCAGCGGCCTGGATAGGGGGAACGGGGAGCTGTTTTTT	CSGLDRGNGELFF